This entry describes one T cell receptor (beta chain). This record comes from a study of T cells in Graves' hyperthyroidism and ophthalmopathy. Researchers amplified the TCR beta CDR3 regions from RNA transcripts. RT-PCR in the first round (using the HTBI primer set) targeted the TCR CDR3. TCRdb independently ran MiXCR on the multiplex PCR reads; one entry per CDR3 protein. The data contain about 350,000 distinct CDR3 sequences, about a sixth of them singletons. V lost 7 bases, J lost 2 bases, and 21 bases lay in between. This CDR3 is built from 17 residues. The germline V gene has CDR1 MNHEY and CDR2 SVGEGT.

The sequence derives from a woman aged 30 to 39 with Graves' hyperthyroidism that later progressed to Graves' ophthalmopathy. The genes are TRBV6-2 or TRBV6-3 and TRBJ1-5; D is undetermined. Sequenced material: blood. CDR3 residues: CASTTTNRGFGNQPQHF. The CDR3 DNA is TGTGCCAGCACCACGACTAACCGAGGTTTTGGCAATCAGCCCCAGCATTTT.